These 12 T cell receptor beta chains originate from one sample sequenced in a study of monozygotic twins with inflammatory bowel disease. Following a re-call of the 5' RACE reads, TCRdb has one entry per CDR3 protein and lacks DNA. This sample contains fewer than 450,000 distinct CDR3 sequences. Sequenced material: blood. The origin of the receptors is a human donor with ulcerative colitis or Crohn's disease, or a healthy co-twin of an affected twin (not recorded which).

The CDR3 sequence: CASSLAGLAGDPTDTQYF. The V call is TRBV7-3, the J call TRBJ2-3; without DNA, the TCRdb call of TRBD2 cannot be checked. Germline-derived CDR1 and CDR2 are SGHTA and FQGTGA. The CDR3 contains 18 residues.

This chain links TRBV11-1 with TRBJ2-1; TCRdb calls TRBD2, which cannot be checked without DNA. CDR3 size: 15 residues. CDR1 SGHAT and CDR2 FQDESV come from the germline V gene (reference sequence). This chain's CDR3 is CASSTPEAGGLEQFF.

The chain couples TRBV5-1 to TRBJ1-2. There are 13 residues in the CDR3. CDR1 and CDR2 from the germline V gene are SGHRS and YFSETQ. CDR3 sequence reads: CASSLDGDYGYTF.

The chain carries TRBV12-3 or TRBV12-4 and TRBJ1-4; lacking DNA, the TRBD1 call made by TCRdb goes unchecked. The CDR3 spans 17 residues. The CDR3 protein is CASSLTGPLGPNEKLFF.

Here the CDR3 reads CASSQAGEYGYTF. The chain links TRBV4-3 to TRBJ1-2; TCRdb proposes TRBD1, but this gene call is untestable without DNA. This CDR3 has 13 residues. Looked up from germline, CDR1 is LGHNA and CDR2 is YSLEER.

The rearrangement links TRBV12-3 or TRBV12-4 to TRBJ2-3; TCRdb lists TRBD1, though no DNA is available to test this call. The CDR3 runs 15 residues. CDR3 in amino acids: CASSSAGQAIDTQYF.

The chain joins TRBV7-3 to TRBJ2-2; the D call from TCRdb, TRBD2, cannot be confirmed without DNA. This CDR3 contains 16 residues. Germline-derived CDR1 and CDR2 are SGHTA and FQGTGA. This CDR3 reads CASSLLSGLYTGELFF.

This chain connects TRBV7-8 to TRBJ2-2; there is no DNA to check the TCRdb D call of TRBD1. The CDR3 covers 14 residues. The germline V gene has CDR1 SGHVS and CDR2 FQNEAQ. The CDR3: CASPGQTNTGELFF.

The J gene is TRBJ2-2, the V gene TRBV5-1; TCRdb's D gene call, TRBD1, goes unchecked for lack of DNA. Germline CDR1 is SGHRS and CDR2 is YFSETQ. The CDR3 length is 14 residues. The CDR3 loop reads CASSLEAGSGELFF. Drawing the rest from reference TRBV5-1 and TRBJ2-2, the complete variable domain is KAGVTQTPRYLIKTRGQQVTLSCSPISGHRSVSWYQQTPGQGLQFLFEYFSETQRNKGNFPGRFSGRQFSNSRSEMNVSTLELGDSALYLCASSLEAGSGELFFGEGSRLTVL.

This chain connects TRBV12-3 or TRBV12-4 to TRBJ2-7; TCRdb returns TRBD1, unconfirmable since there is no DNA. The CDR3 extends over 16 amino acids. The CDR3 reads CASSERTGGTSYEQYF.

The V call is TRBV4-3, the J call TRBJ2-7; no DNA is available, so the TRBD1 call from TCRdb remains unchecked. The CDR3 is 15 amino acids. Germline V gives CDR1 LGHNA, CDR2 YSLEER. The CDR3 sequence is CASSPWDRGTDEQYF.

This rearrangement joins TRBV12-3 or TRBV12-4 to TRBJ1-5; TCRdb's D call of TRBD1 is untestable without DNA. This CDR3 is 16 amino acids long. The CDR3 loop reads CASSRGEIWGNQPQHF.